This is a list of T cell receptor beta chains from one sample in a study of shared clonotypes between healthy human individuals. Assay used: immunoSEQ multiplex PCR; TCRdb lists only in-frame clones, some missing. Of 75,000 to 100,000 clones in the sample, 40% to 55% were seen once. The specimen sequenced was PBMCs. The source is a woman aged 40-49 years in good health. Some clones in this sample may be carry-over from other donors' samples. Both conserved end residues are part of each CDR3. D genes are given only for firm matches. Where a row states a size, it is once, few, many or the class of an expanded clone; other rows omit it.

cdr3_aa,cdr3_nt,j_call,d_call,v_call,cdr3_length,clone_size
CASSEGGRGDNEQFF,TGTGCCAGCAGTGAAGGGGGCCGGGGTGACAATGAGCAGTTCTTC,TRBJ2-1,.,TRBV2,15,.
CAWSSPGEQYF,TGTGCCTGGAGTAGCCCGGGCGAGCAGTACTTC,TRBJ2-7,.,TRBV30,11,.
CASSPGQSGEGYTF,TGTGCCAGCTCACCGGGACAGTCCGGAGAAGGCTACACCTTC,TRBJ1-2,TRBD1,TRBV18,14,few
CASSLGQGALRPQHF,TGTGCCAGCAGCTTGGGACAGGGGGCCCTAAGGCCCCAGCATTTT,TRBJ1-5,TRBD1,TRBV11-2,15,few
CASRGVVNQPQHF,TGTGCCAGCAGGGGAGTAGTAAATCAGCCCCAGCATTTT,TRBJ1-5,.,TRBV28,13,.
CASSGGPGGEKLFF,TGTGCCAGCAGTGGCGGACCTGGCGGCGAAAAACTGTTTTTT,TRBJ1-4,.,TRBV6-4,14,.
CASSDSWQAGYEQYF,TGTGCCAGCAGTGACTCATGGCAGGCGGGCTACGAGCAGTACTTC,TRBJ2-7,.,TRBV6-4,15,.
CASSSALNTEAFF,TGCGCCAGCAGCTCTGCCCTGAACACTGAAGCTTTCTTT,TRBJ1-1,.,TRBV5-1,13,few
CASSRLTNTGELFF,TGTGCCAGCAGTAGACTAACGAACACCGGGGAGCTGTTTTTT,TRBJ2-2,.,TRBV2,14,few
CASSTINSPLHF,TGTGCCAGCAGCACCATCAATTCGCCCCTCCACTTT,TRBJ1-6,.,TRBV7-6,12,.
CASSLGGRGRETQYF,TGTGCTAGCAGCTTGGGCGGGAGAGGTAGGGAGACCCAGTACTTC,TRBJ2-5,TRBD2,TRBV7-7,15,.
CASRGRGRDTQYF,TGTGCCAGCCGAGGTAGGGGCCGGGATACGCAGTATTTT,TRBJ2-3,.,TRBV6-6,13,.
CASRGWASEKLFF,TGTGCCAGCAGGGGATGGGCTAGCGAAAAACTGTTTTTT,TRBJ1-4,.,TRBV2,13,many
CASSFDSNTGELFF,TGTGCCAGCAGCTTCGACAGTAACACCGGGGAGCTGTTTTTT,TRBJ2-2,.,TRBV7-3,14,few
CASSSLLEGTDTQYF,TGTGCCAGCAGCTCCCTCCTGGAGGGCACAGATACGCAGTATTTT,TRBJ2-3,.,TRBV7-9,15,.
CALDRVSGANVLTF,TGTGCCTTGGACAGGGTATCCGGGGCCAACGTCCTGACTTTC,TRBJ2-6,TRBD1,TRBV30,14,.
CASTNSLEADTQYF,TGTGCCAGCACTAACTCCCTGGAGGCAGATACGCAGTATTTT,TRBJ2-3,.,TRBV27,14,many
CASSPFASVGNEQFF,TGTGCCAGCAGCCCATTCGCGAGTGTGGGCAATGAGCAGTTCTTC,TRBJ2-1,.,TRBV7-9,15,many
CASSQNSVYNEQFF,TGTGCCAGCAGCCAAAATAGCGTTTACAATGAGCAGTTCTTC,TRBJ2-1,.,TRBV4-2,14,.
CASGDGTSGGGTDTQYF,TGTGCCAGCGGGGACGGGACTAGCGGGGGGGGCACAGATACGCAGTATTTT,TRBJ2-3,TRBD2,TRBV2,17,.
CASSGRDYYGYTF,TGTGCCAGCAGTGGCCGGGACTACTATGGCTACACCTTC,TRBJ1-2,.,TRBV6-4,13,.
CASSLDRGPTEAFF,TGTGCCAGCAGCTTGGATAGGGGGCCCACTGAAGCTTTCTTT,TRBJ1-1,TRBD1,TRBV5-4,14,few
CASSQAIGAGSETQYF,TGCGCCAGCAGCCAAGCAATCGGGGCAGGTTCGGAGACCCAGTACTTC,TRBJ2-5,.,TRBV4-3,16,.
CAWSGQGHTEAFF,TGTGCCTGGAGTGGTCAGGGGCACACTGAAGCTTTCTTT,TRBJ1-1,.,TRBV30,13,once
CAWSVTESGYTF,TGTGCCTGGAGTGTAACGGAATCTGGCTACACCTTC,TRBJ1-2,.,TRBV30,12,.
CAWSPRDPSTDTQYF,TGTGCCTGGAGTCCTAGGGACCCTAGCACAGATACGCAGTATTTT,TRBJ2-3,.,TRBV30,15,once
CASREIRGFETQYF,TGTGCCAGCAGGGAAATACGGGGTTTCGAGACCCAGTACTTC,TRBJ2-5,.,TRBV27,14,.
CASRPGTGRETQYF,TGCGCCAGCAGACCTGGGACAGGGAGGGAGACCCAGTACTTC,TRBJ2-5,TRBD1,TRBV5-1,14,few
CSVERDGGTEAFF,TGCAGCGTTGAAAGGGATGGGGGCACTGAAGCTTTCTTT,TRBJ1-1,.,TRBV29-1,13,many
CASRPSGGTYEQYF,TGTGCCAGCAGACCTAGCGGGGGGACCTACGAGCAGTACTTC,TRBJ2-7,TRBD2,TRBV27,14,many
CSVDGVQGGNEKLFF,TGCAGCGTTGATGGGGTACAGGGTGGGAATGAAAAACTGTTTTTT,TRBJ1-4,.,TRBV29-1,15,.
CATSQRGGENEQYF,TGTGCCACCAGCCAGCGGGGAGGGGAGAACGAGCAGTACTTC,TRBJ2-7,TRBD2,TRBV15,14,.
CSVETAGGALDTQYF,TGCAGCGTTGAAACGGCAGGGGGCGCTTTAGATACGCAGTATTTT,TRBJ2-3,TRBD1,TRBV29-1,15,.
CASSPVADKYNEQFF,TGCGCCAGCAGCCCGGTGGCGGATAAGTACAATGAGCAGTTCTTC,TRBJ2-1,.,TRBV5-1,15,few
CASSQAIIPGLAGVPSYEQYF,TGTGCCAGCAGCCAAGCGATTATCCCGGGTCTAGCGGGAGTTCCCTCCTACGAGCAGTACTTC,TRBJ2-7,TRBD2,TRBV4-2,21,.
CASSFTTSGEQFF,TGTGCCAGCAGCTTCACGACTAGCGGAGAGCAGTTCTTC,TRBJ2-1,TRBD2,TRBV5-4,13,.
CASSLALQQPYEQYF,TGCGCCAGCAGCTTGGCCCTACAGCAGCCCTACGAGCAGTACTTC,TRBJ2-7,.,TRBV5-4,15,few
CASSSPGLAGVADTQYF,TGTGCCAGCAGCAGCCCGGGACTAGCGGGAGTAGCAGATACGCAGTATTTT,TRBJ2-3,TRBD2,TRBV28,17,.
CASSLVQGPYNEQFF,TGCGCCAGCAGCTTGGTTCAGGGTCCCTACAATGAGCAGTTCTTC,TRBJ2-1,.,TRBV5-1,15,.
CSVPSRDREQETQYF,TGCAGCGTACCGTCCCGGGACAGGGAACAAGAGACCCAGTACTTC,TRBJ2-5,TRBD1,TRBV29-1,15,.
CASSLGLAGSGANVLTF,TGCGCCAGCAGCCTAGGACTAGCGGGGTCTGGGGCCAACGTCCTGACTTTC,TRBJ2-6,TRBD2,TRBV4-3,17,few
CAWSPGANEKLFF,TGTGCCTGGAGTCCCGGGGCTAATGAAAAACTGTTTTTT,TRBJ1-4,.,TRBV30,13,many
CASSPRQGGNQPQHF,TGTGCCAGTAGTCCAAGACAGGGCGGCAATCAGCCCCAGCATTTT,TRBJ1-5,TRBD1,TRBV19,15,.
CSAYSYNEQFF,TGCAGCGCCTACAGCTACAATGAGCAGTTCTTC,TRBJ2-1,.,TRBV29-1,11,.
CASSYSGASSSYEQYF,TGTGCCAGCAGTTACTCGGGAGCATCAAGCTCCTACGAGCAGTACTTC,TRBJ2-7,.,TRBV6-5,16,few